This TCR beta chain was documented in a study of response to subunit inactivated influenza vaccine. Points from the study as a whole: T cells newly recruited by each seasonal influenza vaccination are few, the authors suggested.

Note on this clonotype: Antigen specificity is unknown.

TCRdb re-called the RT-PCR reads through MiXCR, storing one row per CDR3 protein. This table holds around 160,000 distinct CDR3 sequences, about 11% found once. CDR1 is SNHLY, CDR2 FYNNEI, per germline. The CDR3 spans 14 residues. V lost 6 bases and J lost 5; bases outside the gene matches: 8. The sample in question was non-naive T cells sorted from PBMCs, obtained about 6 weeks after vaccination. The rearrangement uses TRBV2 and TRBJ2-5; TRBD2 agrees at 8 bases. The sequence was collected from a man aged 50 to 59 who received an inactivated influenza vaccine. CDR3 DNA: TGTGCCAGCAGGGTAGCGGGATCGATGGAGACCCAGTACTTC. Amino acids: CASRVAGSMETQYF.